This T cell receptor (beta chain) was recorded in a study of blood T cell repertoires in COVID-19 (dated by TCRdb to 2018 to 2020). For context, the study as a whole: Samples from collaborators originated in the United States, Italy and Spain and spanned both the acute and convalescent phases of COVID-19. The prospective study material was composed of cDNA or gDNA derived from T cells, B-cell-depleted T cells, or PBMCs. The dataset comprised deeply sampled blood TCRbeta repertoires from subjects exposed to, actively infected with, or recovered from COVID-19. The repertoires were made available in a free public database intended to serve as a resource for research on the immune response to SARS-CoV-2. The samples were drawn from two sources: the first 160 participants of the ongoing ImmuneRACE study, and 1,200 or so subjects contributed by 6 global collaborators. The sample metadata nearly always contained a de-identified subject ID, COVID-19 status, age in years and sex. Where available, HLA class I and class II types were obtained from metadata supplied by the sample provider rather than from assay-based typing. On the study overall, not on this receptor specifically: The quantity of clinical and demographic metadata differed by source and by participant and was supplied without curation.

For CDR1 and CDR2, the germline V gene (reference sequence) lists MNHNY and SVGAGI. Reading from cysteine to phenylalanine, the CDR3 counts 12 amino acids. Only the CDR3 DNA is retained, 36 bases long and in frame from the first base. Here V drops 6 bases and J drops 4 bases, and the junction holds 2 bases not matched to any gene. Whole blood was collected in K2EDTA tubes by collaborating institutions according to the institutions' own protocols. Collaborator samples were shipped for TCRbeta analysis as frozen whole blood, isolated PBMCs, or DNA extracted from either sample type. For this clone: What antigen it recognizes has not been identified. No clone much larger than this one lies a single base away; base qualities are absent.

The immunoSEQ Assay, a bias-controlled multiplex PCR, was used to amplify TCRbeta CDR3 regions from genomic DNA. Per the original workflow: Nucleated cell counts per sample were estimated from amplification of reference gene primers within the assay. Sequence reads were collapsed and filtered to measure the absolute abundance of every unique TCRbeta CDR3 rearrangement. For each sample, productive Simpson clonality was calculated as the square root of Simpson's diversity index across productive rearrangements. TCRdb provides this immuneACCESS table in a form limited to in-frame rearrangements. Some clones are lacking; in checked studies, under half of them reflect an unresolved V gene, and why the rest are absent is not known. V, J and clone size were drawn from that table, and D and trimming were deduced from the DNA. A total of more than 75,000 clones appear in this sample, more than 80% of them only once. About an eighth of the sample belongs to the ten largest clones.

The chain is assembled from TRBV6-6 and TRBJ2-7; a stretch of 8 junction bases matches TRBD1. The receptor was derived from a human donor in a cohort sampled during active COVID-19. The sequenced sample was peripheral blood. This receptor carries the CDR3 CASRDREYEQYF. The sequence in DNA is TGTGCCAGCAGGGACAGGGAATACGAGCAGTACTTC.